This T cell receptor (beta chain) derives from a study of blood T cell repertoires in COVID-19. Looking at the study overall: Acute and convalescent COVID-19 specimens originated in the United States, Italy and Spain.

With 8 bases clipped from V and 5 bases from J, the junction kept 16 bases outside the gene matches. Germline lookup yields CDR1 SGHNT and CDR2 YENEEA. This CDR3 region has 17 residues. TCRdb's table, derived via immunoSEQ multiplex PCR, lists solely in-frame clones and lacks some. The sample yields around 400,000 clones, 87% seen once. This receptor was obtained from a woman between 55 and 75 years old with COVID-19, enrolled during active disease. The gene calls are TRBV11-3 and TRBJ2-3, with TRBD2 identical over 10 bases. The material sequenced was peripheral blood. CDR3: CASRHGGAGGRIDTQYF. CDR3 bases: TGTGCCAGCCGTCATGGAGGAGCGGGGGGGCGGATAGATACGCAGTATTTT.